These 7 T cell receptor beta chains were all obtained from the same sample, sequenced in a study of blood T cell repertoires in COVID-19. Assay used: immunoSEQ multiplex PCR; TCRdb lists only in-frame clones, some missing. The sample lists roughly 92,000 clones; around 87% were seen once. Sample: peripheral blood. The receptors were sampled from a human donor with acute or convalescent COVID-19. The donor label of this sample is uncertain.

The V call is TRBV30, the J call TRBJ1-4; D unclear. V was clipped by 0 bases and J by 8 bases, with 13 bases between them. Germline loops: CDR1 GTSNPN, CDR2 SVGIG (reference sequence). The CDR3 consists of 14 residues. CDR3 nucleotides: TGTGCCTGGAGTGTTAAGGAGGGTGGAGAAAAACTGTTTTTT. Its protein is CAWSVKEGGEKLFF. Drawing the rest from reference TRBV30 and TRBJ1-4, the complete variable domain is SQTIHQWPATLVQPVGSPLSLECTVEGTSNPNLYWYRQAAGRGLQLLFYSVGIGQISSEVPQNLSASRPQDRQFILSSKKLLLSDSGFYLCAWSVKEGGEKLFFGSGTQLSVL.

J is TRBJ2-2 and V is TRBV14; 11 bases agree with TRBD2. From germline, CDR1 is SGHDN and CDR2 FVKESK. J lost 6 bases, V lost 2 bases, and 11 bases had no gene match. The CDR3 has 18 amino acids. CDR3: CASSQFVVLAGVAGELFF. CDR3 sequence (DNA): TGTGCCAGCAGCCAATTTGTGGTACTAGCGGGGGTCGCCGGGGAGCTGTTTTTT.

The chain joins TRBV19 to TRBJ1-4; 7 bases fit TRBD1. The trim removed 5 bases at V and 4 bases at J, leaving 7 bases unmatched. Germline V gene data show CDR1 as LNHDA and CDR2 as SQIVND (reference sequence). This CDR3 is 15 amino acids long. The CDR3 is CASSFRDSNNEKLFF. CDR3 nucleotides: TGTGCCAGTAGTTTCCGGGACAGCAATAATGAAAAACTGTTTTTT.

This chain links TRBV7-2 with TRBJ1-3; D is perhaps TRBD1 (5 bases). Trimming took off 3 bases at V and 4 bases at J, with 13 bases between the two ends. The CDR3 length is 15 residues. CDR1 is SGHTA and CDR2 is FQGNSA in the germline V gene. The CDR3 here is CASSFGAGNGNTIYF. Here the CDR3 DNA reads TGTGCCAGCAGCTTTGGTGCAGGGAACGGAAACACCATATATTTT.

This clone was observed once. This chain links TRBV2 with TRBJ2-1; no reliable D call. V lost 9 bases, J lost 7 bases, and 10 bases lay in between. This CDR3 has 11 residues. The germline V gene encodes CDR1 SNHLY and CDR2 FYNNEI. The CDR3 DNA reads TGTGCCAGTACTTTTGCGAATGAGCAGTTCTTC. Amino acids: CASTFANEQFF.

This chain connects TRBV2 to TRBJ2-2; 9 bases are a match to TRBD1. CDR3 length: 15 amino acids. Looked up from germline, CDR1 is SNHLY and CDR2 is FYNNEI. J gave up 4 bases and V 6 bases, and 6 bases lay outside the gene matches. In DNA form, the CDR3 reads TGTGCCAGCAGCCCGGGACAGGGCGGCACCGGGGAGCTGTTTTTT. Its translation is CASSPGQGGTGELFF. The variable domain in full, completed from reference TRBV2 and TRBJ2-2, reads EPEVTQTPSHQVTQMGQEVILRCVPISNHLYFYWYRQILGQKVEFLVSFYNNEISEKSEIFDDQFSVERPDGSNFTLKIRSTKLEDSAMYFCASSPGQGGTGELFFGEGSRLTVL.

The DNA of the CDR3 is TGTGCCAGCAGTTTTCGAACTTTCGACAGGAACACTGAAGCTTTCTTT. Its translation: CASSFRTFDRNTEAFF. The V gene is TRBV6-2 or TRBV6-3, the J gene TRBJ1-1; possibly TRBD1 for D (5 bases). V lost 4 bases and J 1 base, leaving 16 bases between the germline ends. The CDR3 has 16 amino acids. Germline V gives CDR1 MNHEY, CDR2 SVGEGT.